These 28 T cell receptor beta chains share one sample of origin, sequenced in a study of long-term antiretroviral therapy in people with HIV. Researchers ran immunoSEQ v3.0 at survey level. The assay was immunoSEQ multiplex PCR, and TCRdb's table has in-frame clones only and misses some. The sample shows about 22,000 clones, around 85% of them seen only once. The sequencing used unsorted PBMCs, collected 1.6 years after starting antiretroviral therapy. These TCRs come from a man in his forties or fifties with HIV.

This sequence joins TRBV11-2 and TRBJ1-1; D remains unclear. Deletions cut 1 base from V and 4 bases from J, with 7 bases between. Germline CDR1 and CDR2: SGHAT and FQNNGV. This CDR3 spans 13 amino acids. The CDR3, as DNA: TGTGCCAGCAGCTTAGGACTGGGCACTGAAGCTTTCTTT. Translation gives CASSLGLGTEAFF.

The chain uses TRBV7-9 and TRBJ2-5; D is perhaps TRBD1 (5 bases). Deletions cut 4 bases from V and 6 bases from J, with 18 bases between. In germline, CDR1 is SEHNR, CDR2 FQNEAQ (reference sequence). This CDR3 is 15 amino acids long. The CDR3 here is CASSSRQLGVQTQYF. The DNA of the CDR3 is TGTGCCAGCAGCTCCCGACAGTTAGGCGTGCAGACCCAGTACTTC.

This rearrangement joins TRBV6-1 to TRBJ1-3, with a possible D match to TRBD1 (6 bases). The CDR3 length is 14 residues. In germline, CDR1 is MNHNS, CDR2 SASEGT. V lost 10 bases to trimming and J lost 4 bases, with 17 bases between them. The DNA for the CDR3 is TGTGCCATCGCCCTCAGGGGATCAGGAAACACCATATATTTT. Residues: CAIALRGSGNTIYF.

The rearrangement joins TRBV5-3 to TRBJ2-7; D is possibly TRBD2 (6 bases). TRBV5-3 is placed among ORFs of uncertain function. Trimming removed 8 bases at V and 3 bases at J, with 18 bases between. The length of the CDR3 is 14 residues. CDR3 region: CASSQDPGVYEQYF. The CDR3 nucleotides read TGTGCCAGCAGCCAGGACCCGGGGGTCTACGAGCAGTACTTC.

V usage is TRBV30 and J usage is TRBJ2-3; D possibly matches TRBD1 or TRBD2 (5 bases each). The CDR3 is made up of 14 amino acids. The germline CDR1 and CDR2 sequences are GTSNPN and SVGIG (reference sequence). With 2 bases removed from V and 4 bases from J, the gap between germline ends came to 13 bases. CDR3 in DNA: TGTGCCTGGAGTCGCGGGCAGGGCCCAGATACGCAGTATTTT. This codes for CAWSRGQGPDTQYF.

The chain couples TRBV19 to TRBJ2-1, with D possibly matching TRBD1 (6 bases). Trimming took off 3 bases at V and 4 bases at J, with 13 bases between the two ends. The CDR3 spans 15 residues. Germline V CDR1 and CDR2: LNHDA, SQIVND (reference sequence). Here the CDR3 DNA reads TGTGCCAGTAGTATGTCACGGGACATGTACAATGAGCAGTTCTTC. Protein: CASSMSRDMYNEQFF.

The V and J genes are TRBV6-6 and TRBJ2-4, with 9 bases matching TRBD1. The V and J ends lost 4 bases and 5 bases, in that order; junction bases with no gene match: 3. The CDR3 is made up of 14 amino acids. Germline V gene lookup returns CDR1 MNHNY and CDR2 SVGAGI (reference sequence). The chain's CDR3 is CASSSRDRENIQYF. CDR3 nucleotides: TGTGCCAGCAGTTCCCGGGACAGGGAAAACATTCAGTACTTC.

J is TRBJ2-1 and V is TRBV27; D unresolved. V lost 3 bases, J lost 9 bases, and 9 bases lay in between. The CDR3 is 12 amino acids. The germline V gene encodes CDR1 MNHEY and CDR2 SMNVEV (reference sequence). The CDR3 sequence is CASSFLSGEQFF. Here the CDR3 DNA reads TGTGCCAGCAGTTTCCTTTCGGGTGAGCAGTTCTTC.

This clone was detected once. V and J are TRBV27 and TRBJ1-1; no reliable D call. Germline CDR1 MNHEY, CDR2 SMNVEV (reference sequence). Trimming shortened V by 10 bases and J by 4 bases, and 28 bases separated the two germline ends. The length of the CDR3 is 17 residues. In DNA, the CDR3 is TGTGCCACCTTCCCTTCCCGGGCCTTAATAGGAAGCACTGAAGCTTTCTTT. Translating it yields CATFPSRALIGSTEAFF.

The V and J genes are TRBV5-5 and TRBJ2-7; 7 nucleotides line up with TRBD1. V lost 0 bases, J lost 2 bases, and 5 bases stayed unmatched. From germline, CDR1 is SGHKS and CDR2 YYEKEE (reference sequence). CDR3 length equals 15 residues. The CDR3 sequence is CASSLAGTVAYEQYF. The CDR3 coding sequence is TGTGCCAGCAGCTTGGCCGGGACAGTTGCCTACGAGCAGTACTTC.

This rearrangement joins TRBV11-3 to TRBJ1-1; 10 nucleotides agree with TRBD1. Germline lookup yields CDR1 SGHNT and CDR2 YENEEA. This CDR3 contains 12 residues. The junction had 6 bases not matched to a gene; V was cut back by 5 bases and J by 12 bases. The CDR3 coding sequence is TGTGCCAGCAGCCGCGGGACAGGGGTGACTTTCTTT. This encodes CASSRGTGVTFF. Complete variable domain (other parts from reference TRBV11-3 and TRBJ1-1): EAGVVQSPRYKIIEKKQPVAFWCNPISGHNTLYWYLQNLGQGPELLIRYENEEAVDDSQLPKDRFSAERLKGVDSTLKIQPAELGDSAVYLCASSRGTGVTFFGQGTRLTVV.

This chain joins TRBV7-9 and TRBJ2-7; D remains unclear. This CDR3 is built from 13 residues. V was shortened by 5 bases and J by 2 bases, with 10 bases between the two germline ends. Germline CDR1 reads SEHNR; CDR2 reads FQNEAQ (reference sequence). The CDR3 spells CASSPRTAYEQYF. In DNA form, the CDR3 reads TGTGCCAGCAGCCCTAGAACAGCCTACGAGCAGTACTTC.

This chain links TRBV5-1 with TRBJ2-5; 11 bases are shared with TRBD1. V dropped 4 bases and J dropped 3; count of bases not matched to a gene: 11. The germline V gene has CDR1 SGHRS and CDR2 YFSETQ. The CDR3 is 17 amino acids. CDR3 nucleotide sequence: TGCGCCAGCAGCCGAGCCGGGACAGGGGGGTCTGAAGAGACCCAGTACTTC. It is translated as CASSRAGTGGSEETQYF.

The chain couples TRBV29-1 to TRBJ2-7; possibly TRBD2 for D (5 bases). The CDR3 sequence is 13 residues long. The germline V gene encodes CDR1 SQVTM and CDR2 ANQGSEA. The V and J ends lost 6 bases and 1 base respectively, with 13 bases between them. The CDR3 DNA is TGCAGCGTCGTTCCGGGATCATCCTACGAGCAGTACTTC. Protein product: CSVVPGSSYEQYF.

The chain links TRBV9 to TRBJ1-1; D is possibly TRBD1 (5 bases). There are 17 residues in the CDR3. V shed 0 bases and J shed 1 base, with 16 bases lying between them. Germline V CDR1 and CDR2: SGDLS, YYNGEE. The DNA of the CDR3 is TGTGCCAGCAGCGTAGTAGCCCGGGGCAGGTCGAACACTGAAGCTTTCTTT. Protein sequence: CASSVVARGRSNTEAFF. Complete variable domain (other parts from reference TRBV9 and TRBJ1-1): DSGVTQTPKHLITATGQRVTLRCSPRSGDLSVYWYQQSLDQGLQFLIQYYNGEERAKGNILERFSAQQFPDLHSELNLSSLELGDSALYFCASSVVARGRSNTEAFFGQGTRLTVV.

The V call is TRBV5-6, the J call TRBJ2-5, with D hard to call. The germline gives CDR1 SGHDT, CDR2 YYEEEE. This CDR3 spans 14 amino acids. Trimming left V 0 bases short and J 2 bases short, with 8 bases between. CDR3 DNA: TGTGCCAGCAGCTTGGGGATAGTTCAAGAGACCCAGTACTTC. Translation: CASSLGIVQETQYF. The full variable domain, completed using reference TRBV5-6 and TRBJ2-5, is DAGVTQSPTHLIKTRGQQVTLRCSPKSGHDTVSWYQQALGQGPQFIFQYYEEEERQRGNFPDRFSGHQFPNYSSELNVNALLLGDSALYLCASSLGIVQETQYFGPGTRLLVL.

This chain uses TRBV7-6 with TRBJ2-1; D remains unclear. CDR3 size: 12 residues. V was cut by 0 bases and J by 3 bases, with 0 bases left in between. In germline, CDR1 is SGHVS, CDR2 FNYEAQ. In DNA form, the CDR3 reads TGTGCCAGCAGCTTAGCCTACAATGAGCAGTTCTTC. Its translation is CASSLAYNEQFF.

V and J are TRBV2 and TRBJ2-7, with D unclear. Germline loops: CDR1 SNHLY, CDR2 FYNNEI. V was trimmed by 1 base and J by 2 bases, leaving 3 bases between them. This CDR3 spans 12 amino acids. The CDR3 region has the DNA TGTGCCAGCAGTGAAGTCCCCTACGAGCAGTACTTC. Its translation: CASSEVPYEQYF.

The rearrangement links TRBV27 to TRBJ2-6; TRBD1 agrees at 7 bases. The CDR3 extends over 17 amino acids. Germline CDR1 MNHEY, CDR2 SMNVEV (reference sequence). The J segment lost 4 bases and the V segment lost 3 bases, leaving 9 bases of the junction unmatched. This chain's CDR3 is CASSLGQGVFGANVLTF. CDR3 coding DNA: TGTGCCAGCAGTTTGGGGCAGGGGGTTTTCGGGGCCAACGTCCTGACTTTC.

The chain's CDR3 is CASSRGQGITDTQYF. The CDR3 bases are TGCGCCAGCAGCCGGGGACAGGGGATAACAGATACGCAGTATTTT. The chain is built from TRBV5-1 and TRBJ2-3; 10 nucleotides match TRBD1. CDR3 length: 15 residues. Losses at the gene ends were 4 bases for V and 3 bases for J; bases not matched to a gene: 5. Germline V gives CDR1 SGHRS, CDR2 YFSETQ.

The rearrangement uses TRBV15 and TRBJ2-7; possible D gene TRBD1, 6 bases. Per the germline V gene, CDR1 is LNHNV and CDR2 is YYDKDF (reference sequence). V lost 3 bases and J lost 2, with 11 bases in between. The CDR3 covers 14 residues. DNA of the CDR3: TGTGCCACCAGCAGCGAAGGGGGTACCTACGAGCAGTACTTC. Its translation: CATSSEGGTYEQYF.

V is TRBV29-1 and J is TRBJ2-7; 10 bases fit TRBD1. V was pared by 6 bases and J by 5 bases, with 10 bases of the junction left unmatched. Germline V lookup: CDR1 SQVTM, CDR2 ANQGSEA. The CDR3 spans 14 residues. CDR3 protein: CSVIRDRGVHEQYF. As DNA, the CDR3 is TGCAGCGTAATCCGGGACAGGGGAGTCCACGAGCAGTACTTC.

This clone was observed a few times. This rearrangement joins TRBV7-9 to TRBJ1-2; D gene unclear. The CDR3 covers 13 residues. Germline V gene lookup returns CDR1 SEHNR and CDR2 FQNEAQ (reference sequence). V dropped 2 bases and J dropped 7 bases, with 11 bases sitting between them. The CDR3 bases are TGTGCCAGCAGCTTATCTCAGCTCTCTGGCTACACCTTC. Protein: CASSLSQLSGYTF.

The chain carries TRBV7-9 and TRBJ1-1; D call uncertain. The CDR3 has 12 amino acids. With 4 bases removed from V and 6 bases from J, the gap between germline ends came to 9 bases. Germline CDR1 and CDR2: SEHNR and FQNEAQ (reference sequence). Here the CDR3 reads CASSSGGSEAFF. CDR3 nucleotide sequence: TGTGCCAGCAGCTCTGGAGGGTCTGAAGCTTTCTTT.

The count of this clone is one. The chain recombines TRBV9 with TRBJ2-7; D is possibly TRBD1 or TRBD2 (5 bases each). The CDR3 covers 15 residues. Germline CDR1 reads SGDLS; CDR2 reads YYNGEE. V was trimmed by 0 bases and J by 0 bases, leaving 10 bases between them. The CDR3 DNA is TGTGCCAGCAGCGTAGGGGACGCAAACTCCTACGAGCAGTACTTC. It specifies CASSVGDANSYEQYF.

J is TRBJ2-7 and V is TRBV11-2, with no clear D. The V and J ends lost 5 bases and 2 bases respectively, with 16 bases between them. CDR1 and CDR2 from the germline V gene are SGHAT and FQNNGV. The CDR3 sequence is 15 residues long. The CDR3 protein is CASSQPQGSPYEQYF. CDR3 DNA sequence: TGTGCCAGCAGCCAACCCCAAGGCAGTCCCTACGAGCAGTACTTC.

The chain couples TRBV4-1 to TRBJ2-7; either TRBD1 or TRBD2 may supply D (5 bases each). The CDR3 is 14 amino acids. V was cut by 3 bases and J by 2 bases, with 11 bases left in between. CDR1 is MGHRA and CDR2 is YSYEKL in the germline V gene. In DNA, the CDR3 is TGCGCCAGCAGCCACGGGGACGGGGCCTACGAGCAGTACTTC. This encodes CASSHGDGAYEQYF.

The V gene is TRBV19, the J gene TRBJ2-2; the match to TRBD1 covers 8 bases. Germline lookup yields CDR1 LNHDA and CDR2 SQIVND (reference sequence). Trimming took 7 bases from V and 6 from J; bases not matched to a gene: 4. CDR3 size: 13 residues. CDR3 sequence reads: CASKDRGAGELFF. The CDR3 bases are TGTGCCAGTAAAGACAGGGGAGCCGGGGAGCTGTTTTTT.